The 14 T cell receptor beta chains below come from one sample, sequenced in a study of beta chain features in type 1 diabetes. Study findings and constraints: Type 1 diabetes patients had moderately but significantly shorter TCRB CDR3s in all four CD4+ subsets.

TCRB transcripts that were expressed got sequenced, as all of the isolated RNA had been reverse transcribed. Sequenced by immunoSEQ multiplex PCR; TCRdb stores in-frame clones only, minus some. Among 160,000 or so clones listed, about 9% were seen once. These TCRs' antigens remain unknown. Sequencing input: central memory CD4+ T cells from blood. These receptors were collected from a woman aged 18-29 years with type 1 diabetes.

This clone showed up many times. The chain joins TRBV28 to TRBJ2-4; D not certain. The germline V gene encodes CDR1 MDHEN and CDR2 SYDVKM. This CDR3 has 14 amino acids. V was pared by 2 bases and J by 0 bases, with 5 bases between. The CDR3 region is CASSLQLAKNIQYF. For the CDR3, the DNA is TGTGCCAGCAGTTTACAGTTAGCCAAAAACATTCAGTACTTC. The variable domain in full, completed from reference TRBV28 and TRBJ2-4, reads DVKVTQSSRYLVKRTGEKVFLECVQDMDHENMFWYRQDPGLGLRLIYFSYDVKMKEKGDIPEGYSVSREKKERFSLILESASTNQTSMYLCASSLQLAKNIQYFGAGTRLSVL.

This clone appeared a few times. The chain couples TRBV15 to TRBJ1-5; D uncertain. The germline gives CDR1 LNHNV, CDR2 YYDKDF (reference sequence). V dropped 3 bases and J dropped 2 bases, with 8 bases sitting between them. The CDR3 has 14 amino acids. CDR3 loop: CATSSQVGNQPQHF. CDR3 sequence (DNA): TGTGCCACCAGCAGTCAGGTGGGCAATCAGCCCCAGCATTTT.

The J gene is TRBJ1-4, the V gene TRBV15; 7 bases align to TRBD1. The J segment lost 7 bases and the V segment lost 4 bases, leaving 6 bases of the junction unmatched. The CDR3 is 14 residues long. Germline V lookup: CDR1 LNHNV, CDR2 YYDKDF (reference sequence). The CDR3 loop reads CATSKPGGPEKLFF. In DNA form, the CDR3 reads TGTGCCACCAGCAAACCAGGGGGTCCTGAAAAACTGTTTTTT.

The V and J genes are TRBV5-6 and TRBJ1-1; the D is unclear. This CDR3 has 12 amino acids. The ends were cut back, 5 bases at V and 8 bases at J, with 13 bases in the middle. Per germline, CDR1 SGHDT and CDR2 YYEEEE. The CDR3, as DNA: TGTGCCAGCAGTTTCGGGAATGAAGAAGCTTTCTTT. This codes for CASSFGNEEAFF.

The J gene is TRBJ2-1, the V gene TRBV5-1; no firm D call. CDR1 and CDR2 from the germline V gene are SGHRS and YFSETQ. This CDR3 has 13 residues. Trimming stripped 2 bases from V and 7 bases from J, with 10 bases between. The CDR3 DNA sequence: TGCGCCAGCAGCTTTGCGGCATCAAATGAGCAGTTCTTC. Its protein is CASSFAASNEQFF.

This clone was counted a few times. This chain joins TRBV28 and TRBJ1-2; D is unclear. The V end lost 7 bases, the J end lost 0 bases, and 3 bases lay between the germline ends. Germline assignment: CDR1 MDHEN and CDR2 SYDVKM. The CDR3 contains 11 residues. Here the CDR3 DNA reads TGTGCCAGCACGGCTAACTATGGCTACACCTTC. It yields the protein CASTANYGYTF.

The CDR3 DNA reads TGTGCCAGCAGCTTTCAGGGGCGCGACTATGGCTACACCTTC. Its translation: CASSFQGRDYGYTF. This chain uses TRBV7-9 with TRBJ1-2; perhaps TRBD1 as D (6 bases). Trimming removed 3 bases at V and 3 bases at J, with 11 bases between. CDR3 length: 14 residues. Germline V lookup: CDR1 SEHNR, CDR2 FQNEAQ (reference sequence).

The chain joins TRBV5-6 to TRBJ2-1; tentatively, D is TRBD1 (5 bases). V dropped 3 bases and J dropped 5 bases, with 12 bases sitting between them. Germline-derived CDR1 and CDR2 are SGHDT and YYEEEE. The CDR3 totals 14 residues. The CDR3 bases are TGTGCCAGCAGCTGGGGCGACCAGAACAATGAGCAGTTCTTC. Protein product: CASSWGDQNNEQFF.

This clone was detected once. The V call is TRBV2, the J call TRBJ1-3, with D perhaps matching TRBD1 (5 bases). The CDR3 loop spans 13 amino acids. The germline gives CDR1 SNHLY, CDR2 FYNNEI. V lost 5 bases, J lost 2 bases, and 7 bases lay in between. The DNA for the CDR3 is TGTGCCAGCAGTCAGGGTGCTGGAAACACCATATATTTT. It is translated as CASSQGAGNTIYF.

This chain joins TRBV7-6 and TRBJ2-5, with TRBD2 matching 10 bases. The germline CDR1 and CDR2 sequences are SGHVS and FNYEAQ. The CDR3 runs to 16 residues. The trim removed 3 bases at V and 4 bases at J, leaving 8 bases unmatched. DNA for the CDR3: TGTGCCAGCAGCTTTAGCGGGACTAGCGTATCAGAGACCCAGTACTTC. Translating gives CASSFSGTSVSETQYF.

This clone was detected only a few times. This chain joins TRBV9 and TRBJ2-2; D unclear. V lost 3 bases and J lost 0, with 6 bases in between. The CDR3 totals 14 residues. Germline values: CDR1 SGDLS, CDR2 YYNGEE. CDR3 DNA: TGTGCCAGCAGCGAGACACCGAACACCGGGGAGCTGTTTTTT. This translates into CASSETPNTGELFF.

This clone was counted between two and nine times. The chain recombines TRBV10-3 with TRBJ1-5, with D perhaps TRBD1 (5 bases). The germline V gene encodes CDR1 ENHRY and CDR2 SYGVKD. The CDR3 totals 14 residues. Trimming shortened V by 10 bases and J by 0 bases, and 13 bases separated the two germline ends. The chain's CDR3 is CATQQGNSNQPQHF. The CDR3 coding sequence is TGTGCCACGCAGCAGGGTAATAGCAATCAGCCCCAGCATTTT.

This clone was detected a few times. The rearrangement uses TRBV7-2 and TRBJ2-5; a weak D match, TRBD2 (6 bases). Deletions cut 5 bases from V and 5 bases from J, with 18 bases between. CDR3 length: 15 amino acids. The V gene's germline CDR1 is SGHTA and CDR2 FQGNSA. The CDR3 DNA sequence: TGTGCCAGCAGCCCCGCGGGGCGGGAATGGGAGACCCAGTACTTC. Its protein is CASSPAGREWETQYF.

The gene calls are TRBV4-1 and TRBJ2-3, with D perhaps matching TRBD2 (5 bases). V was clipped by 0 bases and J by 4 bases, with 11 bases between them. The germline V gene encodes CDR1 MGHRA and CDR2 YSYEKL. The CDR3 runs 15 residues. DNA for the CDR3: TGCGCCAGCAGCCAAGAAAGGAGGCCGGCAGATACGCAGTATTTT. It is translated as CASSQERRPADTQYF.